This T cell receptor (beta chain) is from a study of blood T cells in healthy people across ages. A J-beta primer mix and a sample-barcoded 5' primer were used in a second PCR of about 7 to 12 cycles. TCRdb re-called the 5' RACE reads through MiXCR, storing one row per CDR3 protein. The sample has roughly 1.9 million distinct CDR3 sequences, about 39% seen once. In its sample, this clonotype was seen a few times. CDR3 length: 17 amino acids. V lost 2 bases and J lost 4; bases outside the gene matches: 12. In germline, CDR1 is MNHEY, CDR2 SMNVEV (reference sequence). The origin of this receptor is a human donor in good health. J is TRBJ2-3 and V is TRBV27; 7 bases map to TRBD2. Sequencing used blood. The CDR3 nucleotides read TGTGCCAGCAGTTTACTCCGGGGGGAAGGAGGCCCAGATACGCAGTATTTT. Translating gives CASSLLRGEGGPDTQYF.